The TCR beta chain described here comes from a study of blood T cell repertoires in COVID-19. Trimming stripped 4 bases from V and 4 bases from J, with 17 bases between. Germline V gene sequence: CDR1 SGHRS, CDR2 YFSETQ. The length of the CDR3 is 15 residues. Original processing notes: Estimation of nucleated cell counts was performed using reference gene primer amplification. The protocol was immunoSEQ multiplex PCR, while the TCRdb copy is restricted to in-frame clones and leaves out a portion. V, J and clone size reflect that table, while D and trimming were determined from the DNA. Of roughly 150,000 clones listed, roughly 80% were seen once; the top ten hold approximately 5.6%. This clone was seen only once.

Sequences were obtained from PBMCs or T cells enriched from blood (not recorded which). This clonotype originated in a middle-aged woman with acute COVID-19. V is TRBV5-1 and J is TRBJ1-1, with D tentatively TRBD1 (6 bases). For the CDR3, the DNA is TGCGCCAGCAGCCCCGAGGGGGGGGGCGGCACTGAAGCTTTCTTT. Its protein product is CASSPEGGGGTEAFF.